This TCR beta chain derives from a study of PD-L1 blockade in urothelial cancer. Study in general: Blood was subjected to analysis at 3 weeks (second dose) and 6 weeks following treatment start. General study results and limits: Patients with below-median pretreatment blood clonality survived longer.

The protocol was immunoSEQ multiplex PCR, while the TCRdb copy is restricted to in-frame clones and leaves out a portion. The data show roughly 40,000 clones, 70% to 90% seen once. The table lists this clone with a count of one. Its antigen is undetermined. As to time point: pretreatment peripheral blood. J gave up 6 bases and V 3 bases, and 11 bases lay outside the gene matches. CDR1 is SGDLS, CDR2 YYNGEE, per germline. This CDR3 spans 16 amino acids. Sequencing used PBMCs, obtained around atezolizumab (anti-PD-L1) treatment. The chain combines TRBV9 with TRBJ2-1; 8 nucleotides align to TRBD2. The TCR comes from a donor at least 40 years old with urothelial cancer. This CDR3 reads CASSAGGGAGANEQFF. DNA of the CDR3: TGTGCCAGCAGCGCCGGGGGGGGTGCCGGGGCCAATGAGCAGTTCTTC.